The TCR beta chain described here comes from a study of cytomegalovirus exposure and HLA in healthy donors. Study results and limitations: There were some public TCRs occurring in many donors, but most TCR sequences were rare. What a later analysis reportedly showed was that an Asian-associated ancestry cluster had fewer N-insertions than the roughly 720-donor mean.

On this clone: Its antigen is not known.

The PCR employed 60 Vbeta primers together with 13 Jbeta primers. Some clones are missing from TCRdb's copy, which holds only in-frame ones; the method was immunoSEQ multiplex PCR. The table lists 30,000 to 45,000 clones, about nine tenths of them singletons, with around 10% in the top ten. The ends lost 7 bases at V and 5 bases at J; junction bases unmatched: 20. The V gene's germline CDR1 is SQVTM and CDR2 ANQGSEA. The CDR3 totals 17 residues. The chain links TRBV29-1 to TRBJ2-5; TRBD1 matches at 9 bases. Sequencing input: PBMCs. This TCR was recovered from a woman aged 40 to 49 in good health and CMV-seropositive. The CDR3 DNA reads TGCAGCGCCGACACCGGGACAGGGTCCTTGAGAGTGGAGACCCAGTACTTC. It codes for CSADTGTGSLRVETQYF.